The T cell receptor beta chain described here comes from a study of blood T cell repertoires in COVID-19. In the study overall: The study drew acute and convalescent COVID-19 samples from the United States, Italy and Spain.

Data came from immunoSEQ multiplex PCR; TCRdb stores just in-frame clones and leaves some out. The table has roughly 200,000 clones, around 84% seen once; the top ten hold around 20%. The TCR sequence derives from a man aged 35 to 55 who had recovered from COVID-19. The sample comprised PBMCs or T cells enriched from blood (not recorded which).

The CDR3 coding sequence is TGTGCCAGCAGCTTAGGCAGGGGAAGTGGCACAGATACGCAGTATTTT. Protein sequence: CASSLGRGSGTDTQYF. The chain uses TRBV7-2 and TRBJ2-3, with a tentative D call TRBD1 (6 bases). Germline V lookup: CDR1 SGHTA, CDR2 FQGNSA. This CDR3 has 16 amino acids. The V end lost 1 base, the J end lost 1 base, and 12 bases lay between the germline ends.